These 28 T cell receptor beta chains came from one sample sequenced in a study of T cells in Graves' hyperthyroidism and ophthalmopathy. Amplification targeted TCR beta CDR3 regions from RNA transcripts. The HTBI set primed first-round TCR CDR3 RT-PCR. A single record per CDR3 protein comes from TCRdb applying MiXCR to the multiplex PCR reads. Of hundreds of thousands of distinct CDR3 sequences listed, around 39% are singletons. The sample taken for sequencing was blood. Receptors originate from a man between 18 and 29 years old with Graves' hyperthyroidism.

The chain is built from TRBV19 and TRBJ1-1; no definite D call. V shed 3 bases and J shed 0 bases, with 8 bases lying between them. CDR3 size: 14 residues. Germline values: CDR1 LNHDA, CDR2 SQIVND (reference sequence). This CDR3 reads CASSMLVLNTEAFF. CDR3 DNA sequence: TGTGCCAGTAGTATGTTGGTGTTGAACACTGAAGCTTTCTTT.

The V gene is TRBV4-1, the J gene TRBJ1-4; D may be TRBD1 (6 bases). V dropped 0 bases and J dropped 7 bases, with 12 bases sitting between them. There are 15 residues in the CDR3. Germline V gene data show CDR1 as MGHRA and CDR2 as YSYEKL. The CDR3 loop reads CASSQEIGGIEKLFF. For the CDR3, the DNA is TGCGCCAGCAGCCAAGAAATAGGGGGGATTGAAAAACTGTTTTTT.

This clonotype was detected many times. This rearrangement joins TRBV9 to TRBJ2-5; D possibly corresponds to TRBD2 (6 bases). Germline V gene data show CDR1 as SGDLS and CDR2 as YYNGEE. This CDR3 contains 12 residues. With 3 bases removed from V and 7 bases from J, the gap between germline ends came to 10 bases. CDR3 amino acids: CASSGGEGTQYF. CDR3 nucleotides: TGTGCCAGCAGCGGCGGGGAAGGGACCCAGTACTTC.

The chain links TRBV5-1 to TRBJ2-2, with D tentatively TRBD1 (6 bases). The CDR3 totals 14 residues. Germline-derived CDR1 and CDR2 are SGHRS and YFSETQ. V was trimmed by 5 bases and J by 6 bases, leaving 14 bases between them. The CDR3 region is CASRPRPGAGELFF. The CDR3 coding sequence is TGCGCCAGCAGACCCCGACCAGGGGCCGGGGAGCTGTTTTTT.

A word on this clonotype: Germline and junction disagree at one end, which may indicate a read error. The chain carries TRBV10-3 and TRBJ1-6; D call uncertain. This CDR3 is built from 16 residues. Germline V gene sequence: CDR1 ENHRY, CDR2 SYGVKD. CDR3 residues: CASSPTSLFGPSPLHF. CDR3 nucleotides: TGTGCCAGCAGTCCGACTTCCCTTTTCGGACCTTCACCCCTCCACTTT.

The sample holds many counts of this clonotype. The chain uses TRBV12-3 or TRBV12-4 and TRBJ1-4; D ambiguous. The V end lost 6 bases, the J end lost 6 bases, and 5 bases lay between the germline ends. This CDR3 spans 11 amino acids. For the CDR3, the DNA is TGTGCCAGCAGCCCGGATGAAAAACTGTTTTTT. Amino acids: CASSPDEKLFF.

This clonotype was recorded many times. The V and J genes are TRBV2 and TRBJ1-5, with 11 bases lining up with TRBD1. V was pared by 7 bases and J by 3 bases, with 5 bases of the junction left unmatched. Germline V gene lookup returns CDR1 SNHLY and CDR2 FYNNEI. The CDR3 covers 15 residues. This CDR3 is CASKGTGGINQPQHF. CDR3 coding DNA: TGTGCCAGCAAAGGGACAGGGGGAATCAATCAGCCCCAGCATTTT. The full variable domain, rest sourced from reference TRBV2 and TRBJ1-5, is EPEVTQTPSHQVTQMGQEVILRCVPISNHLYFYWYRQILGQKVEFLVSFYNNEISEKSEIFDDQFSVERPDGSNFTLKIRSTKLEDSAMYFCASKGTGGINQPQHFGDGTRLSIL.

The rearrangement uses TRBV2 and TRBJ1-6, with D possibly being TRBD1 (6 bases). The CDR3 sequence is 14 residues long. CDR1 SNHLY and CDR2 FYNNEI come from the germline V gene. V was pared by 8 bases and J by 7 bases, with 15 bases between. CDR3 amino acids: CASPYGTPNSPLHF. The CDR3 region has the DNA TGTGCCAGCCCCTACGGGACACCGAATTCACCCCTCCACTTT.

The rearrangement joins TRBV7-2 to TRBJ2-3; perhaps TRBD2 as D (5 bases). Germline lookup yields CDR1 SGHTA and CDR2 FQGNSA. V lost 6 bases and J lost 6, with 16 bases in between. The CDR3 runs 14 residues. CDR3 in DNA: TGTGCCAGCAGGTATTCAAGCGGTGCGGATACGCAGTATTTT. It encodes CASRYSSGADTQYF. The whole variable domain, filled in from reference TRBV7-2 and TRBJ2-3, reads GAGVSQSPSNKVTEKGKDVELRCDPISGHTALYWYRQSLGQGLEFLIYFQGNSAPDKSGLPSDRFSAERTGGSVSTLTIQRTQQEDSAVYLCASRYSSGADTQYFGPGTRLTVL.

In regard to this clonotype: This may stem from a read error, because a much larger clone lies one nucleotide away. The gene calls are TRBV6-2 or TRBV6-3 and TRBJ2-5, with D perhaps TRBD2 (5 bases). Germline V gene data show CDR1 as MNHEY and CDR2 as SVGEGT. V was shortened by 5 bases and J by 5 bases, with 15 bases between the two germline ends. The CDR3 runs 14 residues. CDR3 in amino acids: CASSHILAKETQYF. CDR3 sequence (DNA): TGTGCCAGCAGTCACATCCTAGCAAAGGAGACCCAGTACTTC.

As concerns this clonotype: A junction boundary mismatches the germline segment, possibly from a read error. The V and J genes are TRBV7-2 and TRBJ1-1; D remains ambiguous. Germline CDR1 and CDR2: SGHTA and FQGNSA. The CDR3 runs 15 residues. In nucleotides, the CDR3 is TGTGCCAGCAGCCAAGAATCGGGTGATAGAACTGGAGCTTTCTTT. Translating gives CASSQESGDRTGAFF. The full variable domain, in which reference TRBV7-2 and TRBJ1-1 provide the parts outside the CDR3, is GAGVSQSPSNKVTEKGKDVELRCDPISGHTALYWYRQSLGQGLEFLIYFQGNSAPDKSGLPSDRFSAERTGGSVSTLTIQRTQQEDSAVYLCASSQESGDRTGAFFGQGTRLTVV.

The chain employs TRBV6-6 and TRBJ1-5; TRBD1 is a possible D gene (6 bases). The CDR3 length is 14 residues. Trimming cost V 7 bases and J 8 bases, with 18 bases left between them. The germline CDR1 and CDR2 sequences are MNHNY and SVGAGI (reference sequence). Here the CDR3 reads CASTPRGALEPQHF. CDR3 DNA sequence: TGTGCCAGCACCCCGAGGGGGGCCTTGGAGCCCCAGCATTTT.

With regard to this clonotype: A much larger clone differs from this one at a single base, so this may be a read error. The conserved closing phenylalanine or tryptophan is absent in this CDR3, likely reflecting a read error. This chain connects TRBV7-2 to TRBJ2-7, with TRBD1 matching over 8 bases. The CDR3 is 14 amino acids. Trimming at V came to 5 bases and at J to 7 bases, leaving 10 bases not matched to a gene. From germline, CDR1 is SGHTA and CDR2 FQGNSA. The CDR3 DNA reads as TGTGCCAGCAGCACCCGGACAGGGACACGGGAGCAGTACTCC. Protein sequence: CASSTRTGTREQYS.

At least ten counts were recorded for this clonotype. This chain connects TRBV7-3 to TRBJ1-1; no clear D. The CDR3 has 11 amino acids. V lost 7 bases and J 11 bases, leaving 14 bases between the germline ends. Germline values: CDR1 SGHTA, CDR2 FQGTGA. CDR3 loop: CASTVSIKAFF. Written as DNA, the CDR3 is TGTGCCAGCACTGTGTCCATTAAGGCTTTCTTT.

V and J are TRBV4-1 and TRBJ2-7; no clear D. The germline V gene encodes CDR1 MGHRA and CDR2 YSYEKL. The V and J ends lost 2 bases and 0 bases respectively, with 8 bases between them. This CDR3 region has 14 residues. The CDR3 DNA sequence: TGCGCCAGCAGCCAAAACAGATTCTCCTACGAGCAGTACTTC. Encoded protein: CASSQNRFSYEQYF.

This clonotype showed up just a few times. This chain links TRBV15 with TRBJ2-5, with D possibly matching TRBD1 (5 bases). Germline lookup yields CDR1 LNHNV and CDR2 YYDKDF (reference sequence). V lost 3 bases to trimming and J lost 5 bases, with 19 bases between them. The CDR3 covers 16 residues. CDR3 nucleotides: TGTGCCACCAGCAGCGAAGGGGCAAACACCGGGGAGACCCAGTACTTC. It encodes CATSSEGANTGETQYF.

Note on this clonotype: A much larger clone lies one base from this, so it may be a read error. The rearrangement uses TRBV29-1 and TRBJ2-7, with 9 nucleotides matching TRBD1. Germline CDR1 and CDR2: SQVTM and ANQGSEA. The CDR3 totals 12 residues. The DNA for the CDR3 is TGCAGCGCGGGACAGGGTGAATACGAGCAGCACTTC. Protein sequence: CSAGQGEYEQHF.

The chain recombines TRBV7-9 with TRBJ2-2; no firm D call. The germline CDR1 and CDR2 sequences are SEHNR and FQNEAQ (reference sequence). V lost 3 bases and J 6 bases, leaving 14 bases between the germline ends. This CDR3 has 15 residues. In DNA, the CDR3 is TGTGCCAGCAGCTTGGGTGGCCGAAGTTCCGGGGAGCTGTTTTTT. Protein sequence: CASSLGGRSSGELFF.

The chain couples TRBV11-2 to TRBJ1-2; D possibly corresponds to TRBD1 (5 bases). V lost 4 bases and J lost 4, with 13 bases in between. The CDR3 has 14 amino acids. The germline CDR1 and CDR2 sequences are SGHAT and FQNNGV. CDR3 bases: TGTGCCAGCAGCTCCCTCCGGGACGGCTATGGCTACACCTTC. It yields the protein CASSSLRDGYGYTF.

The chain joins TRBV7-2 to TRBJ1-6, with no clear D. The CDR3 is 18 residues long. Germline V gene data show CDR1 as SGHTA and CDR2 as FQGNSA. Deletions cut 3 bases from V and 0 bases from J, with 15 bases between. The CDR3 spells CASSFVGQESSYNSPLHF. As DNA, the CDR3 is TGTGCCAGCAGCTTCGTAGGCCAGGAAAGCTCCTATAATTCACCCCTCCACTTT.

This clonotype was found many times. V gene TRBV20-1 combines with J gene TRBJ2-7; a possible D gene is TRBD2 (6 bases). The V end lost 3 bases, the J end lost 2 bases, and 11 bases lay between the germline ends. The CDR3 totals 13 residues. Germline loops: CDR1 DFQATT, CDR2 SNEGSKA (reference sequence). In DNA, the CDR3 is TGCAGTGCTAGCGGGGGAGAACCCTACGAGCAGTACTTC. Amino acids: CSASGGEPYEQYF.

The V call is TRBV5-5, the J call TRBJ2-7; a possible D gene is TRBD2 (6 bases). Germline CDR1 SGHKS, CDR2 YYEKEE (reference sequence). Trimming took 4 bases from V and 1 from J, leaving 15 bases between them. The CDR3 runs to 15 residues. CDR3 sequence (DNA): TGTGCCAGCAGCCCCGGTGGGCTAGCGTCCTACGAGCAGTACTTC. It is translated as CASSPGGLASYEQYF.

Regarding this clonotype: One end of the junction does not line up with germline, which may come from a read error. The chain couples TRBV7-9 to TRBJ1-1, with a weak D call TRBD1 (5 bases). This CDR3 has 15 residues. Germline loops: CDR1 SEHNR, CDR2 FQNEAQ (reference sequence). The CDR3 loop reads CASSLDPGGNTEAFF. CDR3 DNA: TGCGCCAGCAGCTTGGACCCGGGGGGGAACACTGAAGCTTTCTTT.

In this sample, this clonotype turned up many times. V gene TRBV7-6 combines with J gene TRBJ1-6; D remains unclear. The V and J ends lost 2 bases and 0 bases respectively, with 5 bases between them. The germline CDR1 and CDR2 sequences are SGHVS and FNYEAQ. The CDR3 is made up of 15 amino acids. The CDR3 DNA follows: TGTGCCAGCAGCTTATTGAGCTCCTATAATTCACCCCTCCACTTT. It yields the protein CASSLLSSYNSPLHF.

The CDR3 protein is CASSIRGKEATQYF. In DNA form, the CDR3 reads TGTGCCAGTAGTATCAGGGGTAAAGAAGCGACCCAGTACTTC. The chain couples TRBV19 to TRBJ2-5; possibly TRBD1 for D (6 bases). The CDR3 runs to 14 residues. CDR1 LNHDA and CDR2 SQIVND come from the germline V gene (reference sequence). Trimming took 3 bases from V and 7 from J, leaving 15 bases between them.

In the case of this clonotype: This is likely a read error, given that the CDR3 carries no conserved phenylalanine or tryptophan at its end. The chain links TRBV20-1 to TRBJ1-6, with D unclear. Between the trimmed V and J ends, which lost 3 bases and 8 bases, there was a span of 11 bases. This CDR3 contains 13 residues. Germline loops: CDR1 DFQATT, CDR2 SNEGSKA (reference sequence). The CDR3 DNA sequence: TGCAGTGCTAGGATCGGCGGGGATTCACCCCTCCACCTT. Amino acid sequence: CSARIGGDSPLHL.

This clonotype was counted between two and nine times. The rearrangement links TRBV7-9 to TRBJ1-1, with a possible D match to TRBD1 (6 bases). Trimming removed 4 bases from V and 8 bases from J, with 11 bases in between. Germline values: CDR1 SEHNR, CDR2 FQNEAQ (reference sequence). The CDR3 covers 12 residues. The chain's CDR3 is CASSWPGQEAFF. The CDR3 DNA is TGTGCCAGCAGCTGGCCGGGACAAGAAGCTTTCTTT.

This clonotype was counted a few times. This sequence joins TRBV20-1 and TRBJ2-2, with no clear D. CDR1 and CDR2 (germline): DFQATT, SNEGSKA (reference sequence). This CDR3 is 13 amino acids long. V lost 5 bases to trimming and J lost 2 bases, with 9 bases between them. This chain's CDR3 is CSALHLNTGELFF. The CDR3 DNA is TGCAGTGCTCTACACCTTAACACCGGGGAGCTGTTTTTT.